The following is a TCR beta chain sequence with its context. Its antigen is undetermined. This CDR3 has 15 residues. V dropped 4 bases and J dropped 4; count of bases not matched to a gene: 8. Germline CDR1 reads DFQATT; CDR2 reads SNEGSKA (reference sequence). This record belongs to a study of post-analysis software for immune sequencing data. Study information: Clinical courses comprised relapsing-remitting, secondary progressive and progressive-relapsing multiple sclerosis. Study-level findings and limits: In multiple sclerosis, normalized Chao1 diversity was significantly below that of controls. Samples from a shared batch, those prepared together, strongly co-clustered by F measure. Comparison of patients with controls showed five or six TRBV segments more frequent in patients, TRBV5-6, TRBV5-1 and TRBV20-1 among them.

cDNA libraries for TCR beta contained unique molecular identifiers. There were 1 to 10 million T cells, and 450,000 to 550,000 cDNA molecules came from them. TCRdb ran MiXCR on the PCR reads and lists one entry per CDR3 protein. The table shows some 690,000 distinct CDR3 sequences, with 25% to 30% occurring only once. The rearrangement uses TRBV20-1 and TRBJ2-1; 9 bases are shared with TRBD1. Material: blood. This sequence originates from a girl aged 5 to 17 with multiple sclerosis. In nucleotides, the CDR3 is TGCAGTGCTACGATCGGGACAGGGTTGTACAATGAGCAGTTCTTC. Translated: CSATIGTGLYNEQFF.